This T cell receptor beta chain was captured in a study of blood T cell repertoires in COVID-19. Turning to the study itself: Collection of acute and convalescent COVID-19 samples took place in the United States, Italy and Spain. T cells, B-cell-depleted T cells, or PBMCs provided the cDNA or gDNA that served as material.

Per the original methods: Amplification with reference gene primers provided the estimates of nucleated cell counts. Repertoires were generated with immunoSEQ multiplex PCR, while TCRdb's copy carries only in-frame clones and drops some. V, J and clone size derive from that table, while D and trimming were established from the DNA sequence. The sample records about 40,000 clones, about 86% being singletons. The CDR3 totals 15 residues. Germline CDR1 is SGHNT and CDR2 is YYREEE (reference sequence). Trimming stripped 3 bases from V and 3 bases from J, with 15 bases between. The sample was peripheral blood. The sequence was collected from a human donor with acute or convalescent COVID-19. The donor label of this sample is uncertain. The J gene is TRBJ1-2, the V gene TRBV5-4; perhaps TRBD1 as D (6 bases). CDR3 in amino acids: CASSSKGGGYYGYTF. The CDR3 DNA follows: TGTGCCAGCAGCTCCAAGGGGGGGGGATACTATGGCTACACCTTC.